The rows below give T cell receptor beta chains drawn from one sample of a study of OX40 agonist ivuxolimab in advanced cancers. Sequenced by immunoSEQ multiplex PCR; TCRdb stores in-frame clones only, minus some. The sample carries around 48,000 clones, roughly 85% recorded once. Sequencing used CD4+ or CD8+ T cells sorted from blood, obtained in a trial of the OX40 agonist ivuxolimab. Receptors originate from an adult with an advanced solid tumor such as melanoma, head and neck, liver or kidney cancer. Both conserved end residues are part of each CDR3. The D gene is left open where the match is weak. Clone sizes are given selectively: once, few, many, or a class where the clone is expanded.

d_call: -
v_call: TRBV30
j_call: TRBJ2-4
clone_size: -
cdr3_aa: CAWSPGPTKNIQYF
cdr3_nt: TGTGCCTGGAGCCCCGGGCCAACCAAAAACATTCAGTACTTC

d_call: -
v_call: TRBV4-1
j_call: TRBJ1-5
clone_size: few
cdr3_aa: CASSQARGQLNQPQHF
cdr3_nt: TGCGCCAGCAGCCAAGCGCGCGGACAGCTAAATCAGCCCCAGCATTTT

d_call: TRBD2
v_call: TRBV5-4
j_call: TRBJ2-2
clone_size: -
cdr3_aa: CASSSGGGTNTGELFF
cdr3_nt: TGTGCCAGCAGCTCGGGGGGAGGGACGAACACCGGGGAGCTGTTTTTT

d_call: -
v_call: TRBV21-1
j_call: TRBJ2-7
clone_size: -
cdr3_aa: CASSDFTSGSNYEQYF
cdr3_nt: TGTGCCAGCAGCGACTTCACTAGCGGGTCTAATTACGAGCAGTACTTC

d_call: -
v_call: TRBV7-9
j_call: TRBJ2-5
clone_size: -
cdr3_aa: CASSGSPQETQYF
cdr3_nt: TGTGCTAGCAGCGGTTCGCCCCAAGAGACCCAGTACTTC

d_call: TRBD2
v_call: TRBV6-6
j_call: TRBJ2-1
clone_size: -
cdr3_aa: CASSRPGLESEQFF
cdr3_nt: TGTGCCAGCAGTCGACCGGGACTAGAGAGTGAGCAGTTCTTC

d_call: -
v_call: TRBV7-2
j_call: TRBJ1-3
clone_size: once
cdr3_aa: CASRSAGRNTIYF
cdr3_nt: TGTGCCAGCAGATCTGCAGGGCGAAACACCATATATTTT

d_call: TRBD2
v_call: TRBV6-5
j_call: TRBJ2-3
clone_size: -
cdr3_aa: CASSSRAGGQIDTQYF
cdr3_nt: TGTGCCAGCAGTTCACGGGCGGGAGGGCAGATAGATACGCAGTATTTT

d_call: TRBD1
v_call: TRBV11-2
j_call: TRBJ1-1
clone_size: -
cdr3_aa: CASSRGQGRRTEAFF
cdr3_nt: TGTGCCAGCAGCCGGGGACAGGGTAGGCGCACTGAAGCTTTCTTT

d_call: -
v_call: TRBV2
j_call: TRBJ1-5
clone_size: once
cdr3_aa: CASSVATQNQPQHF
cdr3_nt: TGTGCCAGCAGTGTTGCGACCCAGAATCAGCCCCAGCATTTT

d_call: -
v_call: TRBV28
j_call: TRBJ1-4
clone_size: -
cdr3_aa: CASSLDRIATNEKLFF
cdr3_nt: TGTGCCAGCAGCCTCGACAGGATAGCAACTAATGAAAAACTGTTTTTT

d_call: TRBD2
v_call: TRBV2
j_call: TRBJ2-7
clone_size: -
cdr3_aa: CASRQGTSTYEQYF
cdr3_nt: TGTGCCAGCCGGCAAGGGACTAGTACCTACGAGCAGTACTTC

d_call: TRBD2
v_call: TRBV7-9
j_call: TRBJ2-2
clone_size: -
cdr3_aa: CASSLGSGKTGELFF
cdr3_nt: TGTGCCAGCAGCTTGGGTAGCGGGAAGACCGGGGAGCTGTTTTTT

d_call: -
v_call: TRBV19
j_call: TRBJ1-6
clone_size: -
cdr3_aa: CASSTGREESPLHF
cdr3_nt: TGTGCCAGTAGTACCGGACGGGAGGAATCACCCCTCCACTTT

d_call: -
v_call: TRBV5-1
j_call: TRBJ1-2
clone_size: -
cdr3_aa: CASSWSSDTNYGYTF
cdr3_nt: TGCGCCAGCAGCTGGAGCAGCGATACTAACTATGGCTACACCTTC

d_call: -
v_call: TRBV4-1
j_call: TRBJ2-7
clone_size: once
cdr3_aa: CASSQTLVTGVTYEQYF
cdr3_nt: TGCGCCAGCAGCCAGACGCTGGTGACGGGAGTTACCTACGAGCAGTACTTC

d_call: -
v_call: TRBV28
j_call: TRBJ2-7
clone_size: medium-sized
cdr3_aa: CGGIPYEQYF
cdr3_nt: TGCGGCGGAATACCTTACGAGCAGTACTTC

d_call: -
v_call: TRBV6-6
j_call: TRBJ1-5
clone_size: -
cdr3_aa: CASSLSPFQPQHF
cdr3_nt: TGTGCCAGCAGTCTCAGCCCCTTTCAGCCCCAGCATTTT

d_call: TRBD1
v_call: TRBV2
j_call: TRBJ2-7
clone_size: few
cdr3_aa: CASSGQGTHEQYF
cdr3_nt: TGTGCCAGCAGTGGACAGGGAACCCACGAGCAGTACTTC

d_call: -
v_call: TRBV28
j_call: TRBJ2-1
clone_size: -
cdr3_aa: CASSLRYPGYGSYNEQFF
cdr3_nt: TGTGCCAGCAGTTTACGATACCCAGGGTATGGGTCCTACAATGAGCAGTTCTTC

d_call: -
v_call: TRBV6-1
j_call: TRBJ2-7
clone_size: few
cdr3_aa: CASSRDRSPYEQYF
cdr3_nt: TGTGCCAGCAGTAGAGACAGGAGTCCCTACGAGCAGTACTTC

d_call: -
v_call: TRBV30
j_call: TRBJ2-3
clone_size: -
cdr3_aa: CAWSGVGGTDTQYF
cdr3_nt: TGTGCCTGGAGTGGGGTGGGGGGAACAGATACGCAGTATTTT

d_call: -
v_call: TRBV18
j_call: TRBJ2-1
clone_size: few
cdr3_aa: CASSPMAGSMYNEQFF
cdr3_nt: TGTGCCAGCTCACCAATGGCGGGGTCGATGTACAATGAGCAGTTCTTC

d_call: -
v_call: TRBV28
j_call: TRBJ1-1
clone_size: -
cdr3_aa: CASSSGASEAFF
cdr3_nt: TGTGCCAGCAGTTCCGGGGCATCAGAAGCTTTCTTT